A single sample is the source of the 27 T cell receptor beta chains below, sequenced in a study of blood T cell repertoires in COVID-19. Profiling relied on immunoSEQ multiplex PCR, and the TCRdb table lists in-frame clones only, not all of them. Of 150,000 to 180,000 clones in the sample, around 85% were seen once. Sequencing input: peripheral blood. The receptor set was obtained from a man in his 60s with COVID-19, enrolled during active disease.

A word on this clone: Distinct nucleotide sequences in the sample also encode this CDR3. The J gene is TRBJ2-7, the V gene TRBV5-1; a weak D match, TRBD1 (5 bases). This CDR3 has 12 amino acids. V lost 1 base and J lost 4, with 6 bases in between. Germline V gives CDR1 SGHRS, CDR2 YFSETQ. The CDR3 is CASSLSGYEQYF. Written as DNA, the CDR3 is TGCGCCAGCAGCTTGTCAGGGTACGAGCAGTACTTC.

This sequence joins TRBV5-1 and TRBJ1-4; D uncertain. Deletions cut 7 bases from V and 0 bases from J, with 10 bases between. This CDR3 has 14 residues. The germline V gene has CDR1 SGHRS and CDR2 YFSETQ. CDR3 region: CASQSSPTNEKLFF. CDR3 DNA: TGCGCCAGCCAGTCCTCCCCAACTAATGAAAAACTGTTTTTT. The full variable domain, rest sourced from reference TRBV5-1 and TRBJ1-4, is KAGVTQTPRYLIKTRGQQVTLSCSPISGHRSVSWYQQTPGQGLQFLFEYFSETQRNKGNFPGRFSGRQFSNSRSEMNVSTLELGDSALYLCASQSSPTNEKLFFGSGTQLSVL.

The chain is built from TRBV30 and TRBJ1-5, with D tentatively TRBD1 (6 bases). From germline, CDR1 is GTSNPN and CDR2 SVGIG (reference sequence). This CDR3 contains 14 residues. Trimming took off 7 bases at V and 1 base at J, with 14 bases between the two ends. CDR3: CAYGGQVSNQPQHF. The CDR3 coding sequence is TGTGCCTACGGGGGGCAGGTAAGCAATCAGCCCCAGCATTTT.

The rearrangement joins TRBV3-1 (or the pseudogene TRBV3-2) to TRBJ2-7; D is uncertain. V lost 3 bases and J lost 6, with 9 bases in between. CDR1 is LGHDT and CDR2 is YNNKEL in the germline V gene (reference sequence). There are 12 residues in the CDR3. The CDR3 DNA sequence: TGTGCCAGCAGCCAGCGGTTGGGCGAGCAGTACTTC. Translating gives CASSQRLGEQYF.

V usage is TRBV6-5 and J usage is TRBJ1-5; possible D gene TRBD1, 6 bases. The CDR3 length is 15 residues. V was clipped by 2 bases and J by 5 bases, with 13 bases between them. Germline CDR1 MNHEY, CDR2 SVGAGI. CDR3: CASSYGGADYQPQHF. DNA for the CDR3: TGTGCCAGCAGTTACGGGGGGGCCGACTATCAGCCCCAGCATTTT.

This clone appeared a single time. This chain uses TRBV3-1 (or the pseudogene TRBV3-2) with TRBJ2-5; 8 bases fit TRBD1. CDR1 and CDR2 from the germline V gene are LGHDT and YNNKEL (reference sequence). The CDR3 extends over 14 amino acids. V gave up 1 base and J gave up 5 bases; unmatched junction bases: 3. This chain's CDR3 is CASSQGTGRETQYF. The CDR3 bases are TGTGCCAGCAGCCAAGGGACAGGGAGGGAGACCCAGTACTTC.

The chain joins TRBV3-1 (or the pseudogene TRBV3-2) to TRBJ1-2; unclear D gene. Trimming cost V 6 bases and J 4 bases, with 15 bases left between them. CDR1 is LGHDT, CDR2 YNNKEL, per germline (reference sequence). The CDR3 runs to 14 residues. CDR3 DNA: TGTGCCAGCAGGAATGAGGGTAGTGCCTATGGCTACACCTTC. This codes for CASRNEGSAYGYTF.

The V and J genes are TRBV24-1 and TRBJ1-5, with D possibly matching TRBD1 (6 bases). This CDR3 region has 19 residues. V was clipped by 3 bases and J by 5 bases, with 25 bases between them. CDR1 is KGHDR and CDR2 is SFDVKD in the germline V gene. This chain's CDR3 is CATSDGLARGHEGDQPQHF. CDR3 in DNA: TGTGCCACCAGTGATGGGTTAGCCCGGGGACACGAGGGAGATCAGCCCCAGCATTTT.

The chain uses TRBV12-5 and TRBJ2-2; D is unresolved. CDR1 LGHNT and CDR2 FRNRAP come from the germline V gene. V shed 5 bases and J shed 0 bases, with 10 bases lying between them. CDR3 length: 15 residues. The CDR3 sequence is CASGPFVSNTGELFF. CDR3 in DNA: TGTGCTAGTGGTCCCTTTGTATCGAACACCGGGGAGCTGTTTTTT.

This clone was picked up a small number of times. This sequence joins TRBV6-5 and TRBJ2-1; D perhaps matches TRBD2 (5 bases). Trimming shortened V by 5 bases and J by 12 bases, and 14 bases separated the two germline ends. Looked up from germline, CDR1 is MNHEY and CDR2 is SVGAGI. The CDR3 has 12 amino acids. CDR3 DNA: TGTGCCAGCAGTCTTACCGGGGATTGGCAGTTCTTC. Encoded protein: CASSLTGDWQFF.

V gene TRBV18 combines with J gene TRBJ1-5, with D hard to call. CDR1 and CDR2 (germline): KGHSH, LQKENI. V was pared by 2 bases and J by 2 bases, with 10 bases between. The CDR3 is 15 residues long. CDR3 DNA: TGTGCCAGCTCACCAACTTCCGCCGGCAATCAGCCCCAGCATTTT. As protein: CASSPTSAGNQPQHF.

The V call is TRBV4-3, the J call TRBJ1-2, with 8 bases aligning to TRBD1. J gave up 1 base and V 1 base, and 8 bases lay outside the gene matches. The germline V gene has CDR1 LGHNA and CDR2 YSLEER. CDR3 length equals 17 residues. The CDR3 bases are TGCGCCAGCAGCCAAGGACCAACGACAGGGGATAACTATGGCTACACCTTC. Its protein is CASSQGPTTGDNYGYTF.

V gene TRBV7-9 combines with J gene TRBJ2-7, with TRBD2 identical over 9 bases. The CDR3 totals 16 residues. Trimming removed 5 bases from V and 2 bases from J; junction bases left unmatched: 10. In germline, CDR1 is SEHNR, CDR2 FQNEAQ (reference sequence). CDR3 amino acids: CASSPKGLAATYEQYF. The CDR3 DNA sequence: TGTGCCAGCAGCCCAAAGGGACTAGCAGCTACCTACGAGCAGTACTTC.

This chain uses TRBV5-1 with TRBJ1-1; D ambiguous. The CDR3 runs to 14 residues. The ends were cut back, 2 bases at V and 7 bases at J, with 15 bases in the middle. In germline, CDR1 is SGHRS, CDR2 YFSETQ. The CDR3 is CASSFNWGGDEAFF. The DNA for the CDR3 is TGCGCCAGCAGCTTTAATTGGGGAGGTGATGAAGCTTTCTTT.

The V and J genes are TRBV7-9 and TRBJ1-2; D unclear. The V end was cut by 3 bases, the J end by 6 bases, with 5 bases between. The CDR3 contains 11 residues. Per the germline V gene, CDR1 is SEHNR and CDR2 is FQNEAQ (reference sequence). DNA of the CDR3: TGTGCCAGCAGCTTCAGCGATGGCTACACCTTC. This sequence encodes CASSFSDGYTF.

The chain is built from TRBV13 and TRBJ2-1; tentative D call: TRBD2 (6 bases). Trimming took off 4 bases at V and 2 bases at J, with 9 bases between the two ends. The germline CDR1 and CDR2 sequences are PRHDT and FYEKMQ (reference sequence). The CDR3 extends over 14 amino acids. The CDR3 DNA is TGTGCCAGCAGCTCGGACTATCCCTACAATGAGCAGTTCTTC. It codes for CASSSDYPYNEQFF.

J is TRBJ1-6 and V is TRBV5-1, with a tentative D call TRBD1 (6 bases). V was clipped by 0 bases and J by 0 bases, with 13 bases between them. This CDR3 spans 18 amino acids. In germline, CDR1 is SGHRS, CDR2 YFSETQ. The CDR3 here is CASSLDGGADSYNSPLHF. The CDR3 coding sequence is TGCGCCAGCAGCTTGGACGGGGGGGCTGACTCCTATAATTCACCCCTCCACTTT.

The V gene is TRBV5-8, the J gene TRBJ2-7, with D maybe TRBD2 (5 bases). The CDR3 has 14 amino acids. From germline, CDR1 is SGHTS and CDR2 YDEGEE. Trimming stripped 0 bases from V and 3 bases from J, with 10 bases between. The CDR3 here is CASSLVVGIYEQYF. Here the CDR3 DNA reads TGTGCCAGCAGCTTGGTCGTCGGGATCTACGAGCAGTACTTC.

This clone appeared once. The chain uses TRBV11-3 and TRBJ2-2, with a possible D match to TRBD2 (6 bases). V was trimmed by 0 bases and J by 6 bases, leaving 14 bases between them. CDR1 and CDR2 (germline): SGHNT, YENEEA. This CDR3 has 16 residues. In DNA form, the CDR3 reads TGTGCCAGCAGCTTAGAGGCGACTAGGGGCGCCGGGGAGCTGTTTTTT. Protein: CASSLEATRGAGELFF.

The rearrangement uses TRBV6-2 or TRBV6-3 and TRBJ1-3; D unresolved. In germline, CDR1 is MNHEY, CDR2 SVGEGT. The CDR3 is 15 residues long. V was shortened by 5 bases and J by 0 bases, with 11 bases between the two germline ends. The CDR3 DNA sequence: TGTGCCAGCAGTGACCTTACTACCTCTGGAAACACCATATATTTT. Translation gives CASSDLTTSGNTIYF.

This clone came up many times. This chain's CDR3 is CATSSVAGNTIYF. CDR3 DNA sequence: TGTGCCACTTCGTCGGTCGCTGGAAACACCATATATTTT. This chain links TRBV19 with TRBJ1-3; no reliable D call. Germline V CDR1 and CDR2: LNHDA, SQIVND (reference sequence). Between the trimmed V and J ends, which lost 10 bases and 2 bases, there was a span of 12 bases. The length of the CDR3 is 13 residues. Together with reference TRBV19 and TRBJ1-3, the CDR3 gives the full variable domain: DGGITQSPKYLFRKEGQNVTLSCEQNLNHDAMYWYRQDPGQGLRLIYYSQIVNDFQKGDIAEGYSVSREKKESFPLTVTSAQKNPTAFYLCATSSVAGNTIYFGEGSWLTVV.

The chain recombines TRBV4-3 with TRBJ1-4; D possibly corresponds to TRBD1 (5 bases). Germline CDR1 is LGHNA and CDR2 is YSLEER. Trimming removed 0 bases from V and 7 bases from J, with 15 bases in between. The CDR3 loop spans 16 amino acids. CDR3 loop: CASSQDGAGWGEKLFF. The CDR3 coding sequence is TGCGCCAGCAGCCAAGATGGGGCGGGGTGGGGTGAAAAACTGTTTTTT.

This chain links TRBV28 with TRBJ1-1; possibly TRBD1 for D (5 bases). Germline CDR1 reads MDHEN; CDR2 reads SYDVKM. Between the trimmed V and J ends, which lost 7 bases and 1 base, there was a span of 13 bases. The CDR3 is 14 amino acids. CDR3 sequence reads: CASTGPGENTEAFF. The DNA of the CDR3 is TGTGCCAGCACAGGCCCGGGGGAGAACACTGAAGCTTTCTTT.

This clone showed up just once. The CDR3 loop reads CASSQSGGEWTEAFF. The CDR3 coding sequence is TGCGCCAGCAGCCAAAGCGGGGGCGAATGGACTGAAGCTTTCTTT. The chain combines TRBV4-3 with TRBJ1-1; D might be TRBD1 (6 bases). Trimming stripped 2 bases from V and 5 bases from J, with 15 bases between. The germline V gene encodes CDR1 LGHNA and CDR2 YSLEER. The CDR3 totals 15 residues.

The CDR3 here is CASSPGSGGSPLHF. The CDR3 DNA sequence: TGTGCCAGCAGCCCAGGGTCAGGGGGTTCACCCCTCCACTTT. V usage is TRBV7-3 and J usage is TRBJ1-6, with TRBD1 matching over 7 bases. The CDR3 has 14 amino acids. V shed 5 bases, J shed 9 bases, and the junction held 7 bases outside the gene matches. CDR1 SGHTA and CDR2 FQGTGA come from the germline V gene.

The chain joins TRBV6-6 to TRBJ1-5, with a possible D match to TRBD1 (5 bases). The CDR3 runs to 18 residues. CDR1 is MNHNY, CDR2 SVGAGI, per germline (reference sequence). The ends were cut back, 5 bases at V and 8 bases at J, with 28 bases in the middle. The CDR3 loop reads CASSPGVGQPPRGEPQHF. The CDR3 DNA reads TGTGCCAGCAGTCCCGGGGTCGGGCAGCCGCCACGGGGGGAGCCCCAGCATTTT.

This sequence joins TRBV24-1 and TRBJ2-7; tentatively, D is TRBD1 (5 bases). The CDR3 length is 11 residues. With 6 bases removed from V and 6 bases from J, the gap between germline ends came to 8 bases. Looked up from germline, CDR1 is KGHDR and CDR2 is SFDVKD. CDR3 region: CATSRGFEQYF. The CDR3 DNA sequence: TGTGCCACCAGTAGGGGTTTCGAGCAGTACTTC.